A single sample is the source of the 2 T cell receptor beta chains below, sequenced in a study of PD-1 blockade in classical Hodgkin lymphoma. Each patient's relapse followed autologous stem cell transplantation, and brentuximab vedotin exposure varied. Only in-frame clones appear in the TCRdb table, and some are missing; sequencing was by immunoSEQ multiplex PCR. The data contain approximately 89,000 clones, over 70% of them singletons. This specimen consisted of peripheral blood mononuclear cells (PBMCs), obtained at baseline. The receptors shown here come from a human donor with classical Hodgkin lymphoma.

CDR3 region: CASSPGGDTQYF. CDR3 DNA: TGTGCCAGCAGCCCAGGCGGGGATACGCAGTATTTT. The V and J genes are TRBV5-6 and TRBJ2-3, with D possibly being TRBD2 (5 bases). The germline CDR1 and CDR2 sequences are SGHDT and YYEEEE. The CDR3 length is 12 residues. Trimming took off 4 bases at V and 6 bases at J, with 9 bases between the two ends.

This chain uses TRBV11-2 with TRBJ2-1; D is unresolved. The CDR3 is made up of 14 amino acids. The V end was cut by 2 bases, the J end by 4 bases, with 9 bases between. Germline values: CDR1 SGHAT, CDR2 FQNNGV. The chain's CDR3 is CASSLLSQYNEQFF. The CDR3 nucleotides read TGTGCCAGCAGCTTACTGTCTCAGTACAATGAGCAGTTCTTC.